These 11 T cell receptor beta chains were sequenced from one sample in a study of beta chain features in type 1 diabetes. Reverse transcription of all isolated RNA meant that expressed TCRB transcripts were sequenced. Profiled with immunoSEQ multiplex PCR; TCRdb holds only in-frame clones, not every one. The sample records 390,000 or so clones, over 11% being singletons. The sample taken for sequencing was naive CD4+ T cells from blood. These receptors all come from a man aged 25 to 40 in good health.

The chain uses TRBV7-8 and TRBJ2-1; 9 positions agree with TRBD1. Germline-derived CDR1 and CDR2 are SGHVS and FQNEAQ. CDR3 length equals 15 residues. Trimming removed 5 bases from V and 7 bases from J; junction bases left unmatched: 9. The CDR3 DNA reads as TGTGCCAGCAGCCACCGGGACAGGGAAACGAATGAGCAGTTCTTC. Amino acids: CASSHRDRETNEQFF.

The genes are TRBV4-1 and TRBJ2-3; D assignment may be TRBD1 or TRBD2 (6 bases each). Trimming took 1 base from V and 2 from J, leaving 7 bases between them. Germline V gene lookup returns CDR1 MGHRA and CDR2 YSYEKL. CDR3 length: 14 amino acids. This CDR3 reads CASSQAGATDTQYF. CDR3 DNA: TGCGCCAGCAGCCAAGCGGGGGCCACAGATACGCAGTATTTT.

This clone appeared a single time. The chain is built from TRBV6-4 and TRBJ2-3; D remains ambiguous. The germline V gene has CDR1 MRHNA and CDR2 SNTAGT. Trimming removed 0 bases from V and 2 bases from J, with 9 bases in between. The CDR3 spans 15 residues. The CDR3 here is CASSDSALSTDTQYF. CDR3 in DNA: TGTGCCAGCAGTGACTCAGCACTATCCACAGATACGCAGTATTTT.

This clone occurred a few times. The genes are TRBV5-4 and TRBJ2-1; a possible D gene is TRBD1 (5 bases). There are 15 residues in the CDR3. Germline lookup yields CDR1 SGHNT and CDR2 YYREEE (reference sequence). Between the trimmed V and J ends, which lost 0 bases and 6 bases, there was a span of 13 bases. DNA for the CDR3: TGTGCCAGCAGCTTGGAGGGGTACAGCAGCAATGAGCAGTTCTTC. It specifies CASSLEGYSSNEQFF.

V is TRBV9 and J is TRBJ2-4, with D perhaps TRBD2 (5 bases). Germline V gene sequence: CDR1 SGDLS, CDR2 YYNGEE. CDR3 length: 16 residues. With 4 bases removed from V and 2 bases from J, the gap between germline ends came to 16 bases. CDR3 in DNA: TGTGCCAGCAGCCCCACGGGGAGTGGGTCCAAAAACATTCAGTACTTC. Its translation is CASSPTGSGSKNIQYF.

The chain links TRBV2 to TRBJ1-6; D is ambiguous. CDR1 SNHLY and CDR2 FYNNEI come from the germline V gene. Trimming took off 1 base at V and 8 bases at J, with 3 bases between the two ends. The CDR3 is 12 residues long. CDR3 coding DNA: TGTGCCAGCAGTGAAGAGGATTCACCCCTCCACTTT. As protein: CASSEEDSPLHF. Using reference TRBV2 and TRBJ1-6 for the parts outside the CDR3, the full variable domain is EPEVTQTPSHQVTQMGQEVILRCVPISNHLYFYWYRQILGQKVEFLVSFYNNEISEKSEIFDDQFSVERPDGSNFTLKIRSTKLEDSAMYFCASSEEDSPLHFGNGTRLTVT.

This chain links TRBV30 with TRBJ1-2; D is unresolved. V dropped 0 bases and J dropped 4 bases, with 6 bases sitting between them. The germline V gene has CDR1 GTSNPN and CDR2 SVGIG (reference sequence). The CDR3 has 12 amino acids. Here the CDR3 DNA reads TGTGCCTGGAGTGTAACGCTCTATGGCTACACCTTC. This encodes CAWSVTLYGYTF.

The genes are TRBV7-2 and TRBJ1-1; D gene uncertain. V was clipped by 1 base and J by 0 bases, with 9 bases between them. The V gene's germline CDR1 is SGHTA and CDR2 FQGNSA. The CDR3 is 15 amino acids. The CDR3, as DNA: TGTGCCAGCAGCTTAGAGGGCAGTATGAACACTGAAGCTTTCTTT. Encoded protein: CASSLEGSMNTEAFF.

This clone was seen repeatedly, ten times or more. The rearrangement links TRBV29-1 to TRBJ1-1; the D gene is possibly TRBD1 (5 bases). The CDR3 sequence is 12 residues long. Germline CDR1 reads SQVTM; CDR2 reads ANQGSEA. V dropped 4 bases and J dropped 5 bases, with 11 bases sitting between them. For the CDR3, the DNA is TGCAGCGTTGGAAAAGAGGGGACTGAAGCTTTCTTT. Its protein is CSVGKEGTEAFF.

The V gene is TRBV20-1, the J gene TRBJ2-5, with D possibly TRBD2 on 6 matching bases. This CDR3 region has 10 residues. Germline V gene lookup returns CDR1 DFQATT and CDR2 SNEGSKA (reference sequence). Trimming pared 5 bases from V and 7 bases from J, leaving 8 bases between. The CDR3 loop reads CSAEAGTQYF. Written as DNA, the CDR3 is TGCAGTGCTGAAGCGGGGACCCAGTACTTC.

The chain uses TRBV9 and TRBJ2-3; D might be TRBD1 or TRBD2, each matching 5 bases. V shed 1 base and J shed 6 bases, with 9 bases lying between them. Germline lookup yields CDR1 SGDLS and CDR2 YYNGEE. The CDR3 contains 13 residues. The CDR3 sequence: CASSVRDPDTQYF. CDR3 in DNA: TGTGCCAGCAGCGTAAGGGACCCCGATACGCAGTATTTT.